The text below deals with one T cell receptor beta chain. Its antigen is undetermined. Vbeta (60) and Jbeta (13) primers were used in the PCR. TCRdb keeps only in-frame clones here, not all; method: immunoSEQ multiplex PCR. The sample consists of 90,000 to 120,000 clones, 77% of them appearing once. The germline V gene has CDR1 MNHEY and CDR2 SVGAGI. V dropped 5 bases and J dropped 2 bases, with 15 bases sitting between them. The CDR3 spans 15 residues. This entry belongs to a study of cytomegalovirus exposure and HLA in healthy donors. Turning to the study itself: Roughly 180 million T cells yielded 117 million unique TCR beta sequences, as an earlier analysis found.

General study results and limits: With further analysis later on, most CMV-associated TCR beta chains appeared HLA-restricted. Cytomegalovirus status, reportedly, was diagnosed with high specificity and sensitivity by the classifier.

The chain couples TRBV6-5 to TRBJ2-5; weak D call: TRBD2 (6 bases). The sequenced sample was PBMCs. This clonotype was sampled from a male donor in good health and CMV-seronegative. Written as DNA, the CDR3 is TGTGCCAGCAGTGGAGGGTGGGCCATGCAAGAGACCCAGTACTTC. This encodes CASSGGWAMQETQYF.